This T cell receptor (beta chain) comes out of a study of blood T cell repertoires in COVID-19. Trimming left V 0 bases short and J 1 base short, with 9 bases between. CDR3 length equals 15 residues. In germline, CDR1 is MGHRA, CDR2 YSYEKL. Profiled with immunoSEQ multiplex PCR; TCRdb holds only in-frame clones, not every one. This sample has over 200,000 clones; just over 90% occur once, and the top ten carry around 1.2%. Sample: peripheral blood. The chain combines TRBV4-1 with TRBJ1-1, with D maybe TRBD1 (6 bases). The TCR sequence derives from a man aged 25-40 years with acute or convalescent COVID-19. The DNA for the CDR3 is TGCGCCAGCAGCCAAGATGGCAGGGGGAACACTGAAGCTTTCTTT. This encodes CASSQDGRGNTEAFF.